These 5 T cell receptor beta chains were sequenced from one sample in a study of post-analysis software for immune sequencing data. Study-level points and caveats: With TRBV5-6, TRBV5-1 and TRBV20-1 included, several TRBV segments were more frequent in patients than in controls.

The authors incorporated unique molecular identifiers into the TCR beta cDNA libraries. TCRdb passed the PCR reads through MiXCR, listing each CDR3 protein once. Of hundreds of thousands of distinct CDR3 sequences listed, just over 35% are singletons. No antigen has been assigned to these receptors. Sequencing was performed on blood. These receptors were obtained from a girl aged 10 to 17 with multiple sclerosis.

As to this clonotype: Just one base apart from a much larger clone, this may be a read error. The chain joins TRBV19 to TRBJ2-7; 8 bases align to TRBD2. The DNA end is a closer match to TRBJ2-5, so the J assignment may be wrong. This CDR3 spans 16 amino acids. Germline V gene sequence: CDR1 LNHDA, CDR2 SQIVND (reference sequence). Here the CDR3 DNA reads TGTGCCGGTAGGCCCAGCGGGAGTAGTCGGCAAGAGACCCAGTACTTC. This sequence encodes CAGRPSGSSRQETQYF.

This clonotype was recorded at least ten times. The CDR3 loop reads CSATQKAGSPLHF. As DNA, the CDR3 is TGCAGTGCTACTCAGAAAGCCGGTAGCCCCCTCCACTTT. The chain employs TRBV20-1 and TRBJ1-6, with D uncertain. V was pared by 4 bases and J by 13 bases, with 17 bases between. Germline lookup yields CDR1 DFQATT and CDR2 SNEGSKA (reference sequence). The length of the CDR3 is 13 residues.

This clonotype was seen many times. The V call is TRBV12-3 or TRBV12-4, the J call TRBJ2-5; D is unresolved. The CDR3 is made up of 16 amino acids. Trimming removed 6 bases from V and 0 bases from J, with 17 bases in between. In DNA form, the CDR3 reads TGTGCCAGCAGCCCCCCTCGGAGCGAGTACCAAGAGACCCAGTACTTC. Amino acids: CASSPPRSEYQETQYF.

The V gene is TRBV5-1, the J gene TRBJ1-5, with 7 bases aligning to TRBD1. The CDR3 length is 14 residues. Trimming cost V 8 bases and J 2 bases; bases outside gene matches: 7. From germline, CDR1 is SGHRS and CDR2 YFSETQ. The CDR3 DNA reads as TGCGCCAGAAGGAGACAGGGCGGCAATCAGCCCCAGCATTTT. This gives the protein CARRRQGGNQPQHF.

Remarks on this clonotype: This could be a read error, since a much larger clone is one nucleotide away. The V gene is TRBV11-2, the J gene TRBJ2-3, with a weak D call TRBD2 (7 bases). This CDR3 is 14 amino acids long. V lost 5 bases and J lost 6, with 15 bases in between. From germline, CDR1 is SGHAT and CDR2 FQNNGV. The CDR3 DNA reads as TGTGCCAGCAGCCGGTGGACTAGGGGGGATACGCAGTATTTT. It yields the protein CASSRWTRGDTQYF.